This T cell receptor (beta chain) derives from a study of chemoradiotherapy in HPV16-positive cancers. Over chemoradiotherapy, repertoires were sampled more than once. The CDR3 has 14 residues. V lost 5 bases to trimming and J lost 0 bases, with 12 bases between them. The germline V gene encodes CDR1 SGHKS and CDR2 YYEKEE (reference sequence). Assay: immunoSEQ multiplex PCR; the TCRdb copy retains only in-frame clones and omits some. Among 5,000 to 6,500 clones listed, just over 85% were seen once. The specimen was blood, collected from a patient who underwent chemoradiotherapy. This TCR derives from a human donor with HPV-associated anogenital cancer. This chain uses TRBV5-5 with TRBJ2-7; D is possibly TRBD2 (5 bases). The chain's CDR3 is CASSLGENSYEQYF. The DNA for the CDR3 is TGTGCCAGCAGTCTGGGAGAAAACTCCTACGAGCAGTACTTC.